Listed below are T cell receptor beta chains from one sample, sequenced in a study of memory CD4+ T cells and cytomegalovirus serostatus. TCRdb's table, derived via immunoSEQ multiplex PCR, lists solely in-frame clones and lacks some. The sample contains roughly 76,000 clones, about 73% of which appear only once. Specimen: memory CD4+ T cells from blood. The receptors derive from an adult in good health and CMV-seropositive. The CDR3 runs from the conserved cysteine through the conserved F or W. Fields, in order: J gene, clone size, D gene, CDR3 length, V gene, CDR3 protein, CDR3 DNA. A D gene is named only where the DNA matches it firmly. Clone size, where shown, is once, few, many, or a class for clones that have expanded.

>TRBJ1-4|once|TRBD1|17|TRBV4-1
CASSQDQGTGGVEKLFF
TGCGCCAGCAGCCAAGATCAGGGGACAGGGGGCGTTGAAAAACTGTTTTTT
>TRBJ1-4|-|TRBD1|14|TRBV2
CASRPRGYNEKLFF
TGTGCCAGCAGACCCAGGGGGTATAATGAAAAACTGTTTTTT
>TRBJ1-4|-|-|14|TRBV12-5
CASGSGAGDEKLFF
TGTGCTAGTGGCTCAGGGGCGGGGGATGAAAAACTGTTTTTT
>TRBJ2-3|-|-|14|TRBV6-1
CASSQEVGTDTQYF
TGTGCCAGCTCTCAGGAGGTTGGCACAGATACGCAGTATTTT
>TRBJ1-2|once|-|11|TRBV30
CAWSAGGGYTF
TGTGCCTGGAGTGCGGGGGGTGGCTACACCTTC
>TRBJ2-7|-|-|15|TRBV6-5
CASRKLDSTSYEQYF
TGTGCCAGCAGAAAATTGGACAGTACATCCTACGAGCAGTACTTC
>TRBJ2-2|-|TRBD2|20|TRBV7-8
CASSLRPGTSGRAWTGELFF
TGTGCCAGCAGCTTACGACCAGGGACTAGCGGGAGGGCCTGGACCGGGGAGCTGTTTTTT
>TRBJ2-2|-|-|15|TRBV5-1
CASSLERANTGELFF
TGCGCCAGCAGCTTGGAGCGGGCGAACACCGGGGAGCTGTTTTTT
>TRBJ1-5|-|-|14|TRBV7-2
CASSLVQDHQPQHF
TGTGCCAGCAGCTTAGTTCAGGATCATCAGCCCCAGCATTTT
>TRBJ1-4|-|-|13|TRBV6-6
CAADRDRGGKLFF
TGTGCCGCCGACCGGGACCGGGGGGGAAAACTGTTTTTT
>TRBJ1-2|-|TRBD1|16|TRBV23-1
CASSPNADRGGRGYTF
TGCGCCAGCAGCCCAAACGCCGACAGGGGAGGCCGGGGCTACACCTTC
>TRBJ1-4|-|-|11|TRBV7-9
CASSMGEKLFF
TGTGCCAGCAGCATGGGTGAAAAACTGTTTTTT
>TRBJ2-2|-|-|14|TRBV5-6
CASSLDGGLVELFF
TGTGCCAGCAGCTTGGATGGGGGGCTGGTGGAGCTGTTTTTT
>TRBJ1-3|-|-|15|TRBV6-5
CASSYGWGPGNTIYF
TGTGCCAGCAGTTACGGTTGGGGACCCGGAAACACCATATATTTT
>TRBJ1-2|-|TRBD1|14|TRBV7-9
CASSHRDRDYGYTF
TGTGCCAGCAGCCACCGGGACAGGGACTATGGCTACACCTTC
>TRBJ1-1|-|-|14|TRBV5-1
CASSEGNRHSEAFF
TGCGCCAGCAGCGAGGGAAACCGACATAGTGAAGCTTTCTTT
>TRBJ2-1|-|-|14|TRBV11-3
CASSFGVTGNEQFF
TGTGCCAGCAGCTTCGGCGTGACAGGTAATGAGCAGTTCTTC
>TRBJ2-1|-|-|14|TRBV4-3
CASSRDTSRSEQFF
TGCGCCAGCAGCCGGGACACTTCACGAAGTGAGCAGTTCTTC
>TRBJ2-5|-|-|14|TRBV18
CASSPPGVQETQYF
TGTGCCAGCTCACCACCGGGGGTTCAAGAGACCCAGTACTTC
>TRBJ2-5|-|-|12|TRBV5-1
CASEGGGETQYF
TGCGCCAGCGAAGGAGGAGGAGAGACCCAGTACTTC
>TRBJ2-1|-|TRBD1|16|TRBV7-9
CASSFAVTGANNEQFF
TGTGCCAGCAGCTTCGCAGTGACAGGGGCCAACAATGAGCAGTTCTTC
>TRBJ1-4|-|-|14|TRBV28
CASSLWTDNEKLFF
TGTGCCAGCAGTTTATGGACAGATAATGAAAAACTGTTTTTT
>TRBJ1-6|-|-|13|TRBV6-1
CASSESQGSPLHF
TGTGCCAGCAGTGAATCCCAGGGATCACCCCTCCACTTT
>TRBJ1-5|-|-|16|TRBV5-6
CASSLSAGSSNQPQHF
TGTGCCAGCAGCTTGTCGGCAGGGAGCAGCAATCAGCCCCAGCATTTT
>TRBJ2-7|medium-sized|TRBD2|15|TRBV10-2
CASSWTSGGIGEQYF
TGCGCCAGCAGTTGGACTAGCGGGGGCATAGGGGAGCAGTACTTC
>TRBJ1-6|-|TRBD1|15|TRBV2
CASSDAGGTDSPLHF
TGTGCCAGCAGTGACGCGGGGGGGACAGATTCACCCCTCCACTTT
>TRBJ1-2|-|TRBD1|14|TRBV6-1
CASSADRGGYGYTF
TGTGCCAGCAGTGCAGACAGGGGAGGCTATGGCTACACCTTC
>TRBJ1-2|-|TRBD1|15|TRBV6-1
CASRVRDRSNYGYTF
TGTGCCAGCAGGGTCCGGGACAGGTCCAACTATGGCTACACCTTC
>TRBJ2-7|-|TRBD1|15|TRBV4-1
CASSQDRKGQDEQYF
TGCGCCAGCAGCCAAGATCGAAAAGGACAGGACGAGCAGTACTTC